Listed here are 28 T cell receptor beta chains from one sample, sequenced in a study of naive and memory T cell subsets. Study results and limitations: A few larger clonotypes appeared in naive repertoires, especially CD8, possibly memory cells re-expressing CD45RA.

Two oligonucleotides, mixed equimolar, formed the beta constant-region primer covering TRBC1 and TRBC2. Ligated cDNA was amplified by four rounds of PCR with nested alpha and beta constant-region primers and SP2. A single record per CDR3 protein comes from TCRdb applying MiXCR to the UMI-ligation and nested PCR reads. The sample has 99,000 or so distinct CDR3 sequences; roughly 15% are singletons. Their specific antigens are unknown. Sample: naive CD8+ T cells from blood. The receptor source for this set is a human donor in good health.

This clonotype was counted at least ten times. The chain uses TRBV12-3 or TRBV12-4 and TRBJ2-3, with 10 nucleotides matching TRBD2. This CDR3 contains 15 residues. V was clipped by 5 bases and J by 4 bases; unmatched bases: 6. CDR3 nucleotides: TGTGCCAGCAGTCAAGCGGGAGGGCATCCAGATACGCAGTATTTT. This codes for CASSQAGGHPDTQYF.

This clonotype occurred many times. V is TRBV6-4 and J is TRBJ2-1; 7 nucleotides line up with TRBD1. V shed 5 bases, J shed 8 bases, and the junction held 15 bases outside the gene matches. Per the germline V gene, CDR1 is MRHNA and CDR2 is SNTAGT. The CDR3 length is 16 residues. The CDR3 DNA sequence: TGTGCCAGCAGTCCCCCAATCCTCGACAGGGTACATGAGCAGTTCTTC. Translated, it gives CASSPPILDRVHEQFF.

This clonotype was recorded a few times. The rearrangement joins TRBV7-2 to TRBJ2-7; possible D gene TRBD1, 6 bases. The germline V and J ends were trimmed by 4 bases and 1 base, with 11 bases remaining between them. Germline V gene lookup returns CDR1 SGHTA and CDR2 FQGNSA. The CDR3 runs to 14 residues. The DNA of the CDR3 is TGTGCCAGCAGCTCGGTCGGACAGTCCTACGAGCAGTACTTC. This translates into CASSSVGQSYEQYF.

This sequence joins TRBV27 and TRBJ2-7, with D possibly matching TRBD2 (6 bases). This CDR3 spans 16 amino acids. The V gene lost 5 bases and the J gene lost 4 bases, with 21 bases spanning the gap. Germline CDR1 and CDR2: MNHEY and SMNVEV (reference sequence). CDR3 in DNA: TGTGCCAGCAGTACGACCCCGGGACTGAGACCTTACGAGCAGTACTTC. Translation: CASSTTPGLRPYEQYF.

This clonotype was detected a few times. The V call is TRBV20-1, the J call TRBJ1-2, with a tentative D call TRBD1 (5 bases). Trimming removed 0 bases at V and 4 bases at J, with 9 bases between. The length of the CDR3 is 13 residues. Germline V gene sequence: CDR1 DFQATT, CDR2 SNEGSKA (reference sequence). The CDR3 nucleotides read TGCAGTGCTAGAGATACGGGGGGCTATGGCTACACCTTC. It codes for CSARDTGGYGYTF.

A few counts support this clonotype. The V gene is TRBV29-1, the J gene TRBJ1-2, with 7 bases lining up with TRBD1. V lost 3 bases to trimming and J lost 3 bases; unmatched junction nucleotides: 1. The CDR3 runs 12 residues. CDR1 and CDR2 (germline): SQVTM, ANQGSEA. The chain's CDR3 is CSVDGQDYGYTF. CDR3 bases: TGCAGCGTTGACGGACAGGACTATGGCTACACCTTC.

This clonotype was seen only a few times. The chain carries TRBV12-3 or TRBV12-4 and TRBJ2-3; tentative D call: TRBD2 (6 bases). This CDR3 has 15 amino acids. Trimming took off 1 base at V and 2 bases at J, with 10 bases between the two ends. The chain's CDR3 is CASSLGGRLTDTQYF. In DNA form, the CDR3 reads TGTGCCAGCAGTTTAGGTGGGAGGCTCACAGATACGCAGTATTTT.

V is TRBV11-1 and J is TRBJ2-7; 7 positions agree with TRBD1. With 2 bases clipped from V and 6 bases from J, the junction kept 7 bases outside the gene matches. Germline V lookup: CDR1 SGHAT, CDR2 FQDESV (reference sequence). The CDR3 sequence is 14 residues long. The CDR3 region is CASSLPLRDSEQYF. In DNA form, the CDR3 reads TGTGCCAGCAGCTTACCCCTCCGGGACAGCGAGCAGTACTTC.

This clonotype occurred a few times. V usage is TRBV7-2 and J usage is TRBJ1-1; no clear D gene. The CDR3 spans 13 residues. Germline V gene sequence: CDR1 SGHTA, CDR2 FQGNSA. V dropped 2 bases and J dropped 13 bases, with 17 bases sitting between them. The CDR3, as DNA: TGTGCCAGCAGCTTAATGGCAGGACCGGGAGGTTTCTTT. Translating it yields CASSLMAGPGGFF.

The chain combines TRBV10-3 with TRBJ2-7; D is uncertain. Germline V gene lookup returns CDR1 ENHRY and CDR2 SYGVKD. This CDR3 is 13 amino acids long. Deletions cut 7 bases from V and 0 bases from J, with 10 bases between. Written as DNA, the CDR3 is TGTGCCATCATGAAGGGCACCTCCTACGAGCAGTACTTC. Its protein is CAIMKGTSYEQYF.

This clonotype was seen many times. The chain uses TRBV9 and TRBJ2-3; D gene ambiguous. CDR3 length: 14 residues. Germline lookup yields CDR1 SGDLS and CDR2 YYNGEE. V was shortened by 1 base and J by 2 bases, with 8 bases between the two germline ends. In nucleotides, the CDR3 is TGTGCCAGCAGCGTAAGTGGGAACACAGATACGCAGTATTTT. Translation gives CASSVSGNTDTQYF.

This clonotype was seen a few times. This sequence joins TRBV7-9 and TRBJ2-4; either TRBD1 or TRBD2 may supply D (7 bases each). This CDR3 comprises 15 residues. V was cut by 5 bases and J by 1 base, with 12 bases left in between. Germline V CDR1 and CDR2: SEHNR, FQNEAQ (reference sequence). CDR3 nucleotide sequence: TGTGCCAGCAGCCCAGGGGGGGGGGCCAAAAACATTCAGTACTTC. Translating gives CASSPGGGAKNIQYF.

In its sample, this clonotype was seen a few times. V gene TRBV27 combines with J gene TRBJ2-7; D uncertain. This CDR3 is 13 amino acids long. From germline, CDR1 is MNHEY and CDR2 SMNVEV (reference sequence). V shed 1 base and J shed 4 bases, with 8 bases lying between them. CDR3: CASSLYRNYEQYF. The CDR3 coding sequence is TGTGCCAGCAGTTTATACAGAAATTACGAGCAGTACTTC.

This clonotype was recorded a few times. This sequence joins TRBV7-3 and TRBJ2-1; 11 bases map to TRBD2. The germline V gene has CDR1 SGHTA and CDR2 FQGTGA. V lost 4 bases and J lost 9; bases outside the gene matches: 8. The length of the CDR3 is 15 residues. This chain's CDR3 is CASSYIAGGPSEQFF. CDR3 nucleotides: TGTGCCAGCAGCTATATAGCGGGAGGGCCGAGTGAGCAGTTCTTC.

The chain links TRBV7-9 to TRBJ2-1; 8 bases match TRBD2. The CDR3 spans 15 residues. V shed 5 bases, J shed 4 bases, and the junction held 7 bases outside the gene matches. CDR1 is SEHNR and CDR2 is FQNEAQ in the germline V gene (reference sequence). CDR3 region: CASSRFSGAYNEQFF. The CDR3 nucleotides are TGTGCCAGCAGCCGATTTAGCGGGGCTTACAATGAGCAGTTCTTC.

This clonotype came up a few times. The V gene is TRBV10-3, the J gene TRBJ2-5; 12 positions agree with TRBD2. V was pared by 4 bases and J by 2 bases, with 5 bases of the junction left unmatched. CDR3 length: 16 residues. Germline values: CDR1 ENHRY, CDR2 SYGVKD. CDR3 coding DNA: TGTGCCATCAGTGCCGCTAGCGGGGGGGATCAAGAGACCCAGTACTTC. Translating it yields CAISAASGGDQETQYF.

This clonotype was counted only a few times. This rearrangement joins TRBV9 to TRBJ2-1; tentatively, D is TRBD2 (6 bases). The CDR3 consists of 15 residues. Germline CDR1 and CDR2: SGDLS and YYNGEE. V lost 3 bases, J lost 4 bases, and 14 bases lay in between. The CDR3 nucleotides read TGTGCCAGCAGCGAGAAAGCGGGCGCTTACAATGAGCAGTTCTTC. This gives the protein CASSEKAGAYNEQFF. The variable domain in full, completed from reference TRBV9 and TRBJ2-1, reads DSGVTQTPKHLITATGQRVTLRCSPRSGDLSVYWYQQSLDQGLQFLIQYYNGEERAKGNILERFSAQQFPDLHSELNLSSLELGDSALYFCASSEKAGAYNEQFFGPGTRLTVL.

The chain uses TRBV5-1 and TRBJ1-2; 8 bases match TRBD1. CDR1 is SGHRS, CDR2 YFSETQ, per germline. The CDR3 is 15 amino acids. V trimming: 0 bases; J trimming: 4 bases; junction bases outside the gene matches: 5. CDR3 residues: CASSLDRGVGYGYTF. The CDR3 nucleotides are TGCGCCAGCAGCTTGGACAGGGGGGTTGGCTATGGCTACACCTTC.

This clonotype has at least ten counts. The chain recombines TRBV7-9 with TRBJ2-5; D not certain. Looked up from germline, CDR1 is SEHNR and CDR2 is FQNEAQ (reference sequence). Between the trimmed V and J ends, which lost 5 bases and 1 base, there was a span of 5 bases. The CDR3 length is 12 residues. Here the CDR3 DNA reads TGTGCCAGCAGCCCCCCCCAAGAGACCCAGTACTTC. The encoded protein is CASSPPQETQYF.

This clonotype was counted a few times. The gene calls are TRBV4-1 and TRBJ2-7, with 8 bases that match TRBD1. The CDR3 runs 15 residues. Germline V gives CDR1 MGHRA, CDR2 YSYEKL. V was pared by 1 base and J by 3 bases, with 5 bases of the junction left unmatched. The CDR3 DNA sequence: TGCGCCAGCAGCCAAGGGACAGGGTTGATCTACGAGCAGTACTTC. This translates into CASSQGTGLIYEQYF.

In its sample, this clonotype was seen many times. This rearrangement joins TRBV29-1 to TRBJ1-1, with 7 positions matching TRBD1. Trimming at V came to 6 bases and at J to 5 bases, leaving 3 bases not matched to a gene. There are 11 residues in the CDR3. Germline values: CDR1 SQVTM, CDR2 ANQGSEA. For the CDR3, the DNA is TGCAGCGTACGACAGGGAACTGAAGCTTTCTTT. It is translated as CSVRQGTEAFF.

A few counts support this clonotype. The chain couples TRBV13 to TRBJ2-3; D is unclear. Germline V CDR1 and CDR2: PRHDT, FYEKMQ (reference sequence). The CDR3 has 15 amino acids. Trimming left V 3 bases short and J 5 bases short, with 15 bases between. In DNA form, the CDR3 reads TGTGCCAGCAGCTTGCTTAGAAACAAGCTAGATACGCAGTATTTT. This encodes CASSLLRNKLDTQYF.

This clonotype was detected only a few times. The chain employs TRBV9 and TRBJ2-5; 8 nucleotides match TRBD2. The V gene's germline CDR1 is SGDLS and CDR2 YYNGEE. V was pared by 3 bases and J by 7 bases, with 20 bases of the junction left unmatched. The CDR3 runs to 18 residues. CDR3 sequence (DNA): TGTGCCAGCAGCGCTCGTGTGGCGGGGGGCCCCGGTGGGGGGACCCAGTACTTC. The encoded protein is CASSARVAGGPGGGTQYF.

The J gene is TRBJ2-1, the V gene TRBV2; D is ambiguous. The CDR3 contains 14 residues. Deletions cut 5 bases from V and 5 bases from J, with 13 bases between. Germline loops: CDR1 SNHLY, CDR2 FYNNEI. The chain's CDR3 is CASSKEPQDNEQFF. The CDR3 region has the DNA TGTGCCAGCAGTAAAGAACCTCAGGACAATGAGCAGTTCTTC.

This clonotype was counted only a few times. The CDR3 DNA follows: TGTGCCAGCAGTTTAAGCCCGACTCTTGGCTACACCTTC. Protein: CASSLSPTLGYTF. The chain links TRBV27 to TRBJ1-2; D remains ambiguous. Trimming stripped 2 bases from V and 7 bases from J, with 11 bases between. The CDR3 has 13 residues. From germline, CDR1 is MNHEY and CDR2 SMNVEV (reference sequence).

This clonotype was detected only a few times. The rearrangement uses TRBV19 and TRBJ2-1, with D maybe TRBD2 (6 bases). The CDR3 is made up of 14 amino acids. Germline V gene data show CDR1 as LNHDA and CDR2 as SQIVND (reference sequence). V was trimmed by 3 bases and J by 4 bases, leaving 10 bases between them. The CDR3 coding sequence is TGTGCCAGTAGTATGGACGGGACTTACAATGAGCAGTTCTTC. It yields the protein CASSMDGTYNEQFF. Variable domain in full (rest from reference TRBV19 and TRBJ2-1): DGGITQSPKYLFRKEGQNVTLSCEQNLNHDAMYWYRQDPGQGLRLIYYSQIVNDFQKGDIAEGYSVSREKKESFPLTVTSAQKNPTAFYLCASSMDGTYNEQFFGPGTRLTVL.

There are a few counts of this clonotype. Here the CDR3 reads CSGLGLYNIQYF. The CDR3 DNA follows: TGCAGCGGACTAGGACTATACAACATTCAGTACTTC. This rearrangement joins TRBV29-1 to TRBJ2-4, with D tentatively TRBD2 (6 bases). Germline V gives CDR1 SQVTM, CDR2 ANQGSEA. V was cut by 7 bases and J by 7 bases, with 14 bases left in between. The CDR3 spans 12 residues.

The rearrangement links TRBV12-3 or TRBV12-4 to TRBJ2-2; D possibly matches TRBD1 or TRBD2 (5 bases each). The CDR3 covers 16 residues. V lost 5 bases and J lost 2, with 15 bases in between. The CDR3 nucleotides read TGTGCCAGCAGTCCCCTCCGGGACCTAAACACCGGGGAGCTGTTTTTT. Its protein is CASSPLRDLNTGELFF.